This record looks at one T cell receptor (beta chain) sequence and its context. This clonotype appeared many times. The specificity of this receptor is unknown. Qualities for individual bases were not recorded, and no much larger clone is one base off. Receptor libraries were prepared by PCR. Reads for this sample came from an Illumina HiSeq 2500. TCR libraries were prepared with molecular barcoding, using unique molecular identifiers to normalize TCRbeta repertoire quantification. TCRdb redid the processing of the public reads, applying fastp at Q25 and MiXCR, and retained in-frame beta chains. Rows merge per CDR3 protein into single entries with the most common DNA and genes. The sample table records approximately 630,000 distinct CDR3 sequences; about 12% of these occur just once. 0.79% of the sample rests with the top ten. The data were obtained in a study of T-cell reconstitution after alpha-beta-depleted transplantation in children (dated by TCRdb to 2016 to 2017). Regarding the study in general: The study quantitatively tracked T-cell immune reconstitution after TCRalphabeta/CD19-depleted allogeneic hematopoietic cell transplantation in children using TCR repertoire profiling. Paper-wide results and their limitations: Over the following months the frequencies of hyperexpanded clones went down, and after one year T-cell counts and TCRbeta diversity were mostly credited to newly produced T cells. About two months after transplant, the apparently early recovery of alphabetaT-cell counts reportedly depended on just several hundred clones that had expanded rapidly and came from non-depleted graft cells. In some patients, the high TCRbeta diversity seen at day 60 was put down to recipient T cells and intrathymic progenitors that had survived conditioning.

Via the germline V gene, CDR1 is SGHRS and CDR2 YFSETQ. The germline V and J ends show losses of 2 bases and 8 bases respectively, and no gene match explains 6 bases of the junction. Measured from the cysteine to the phenylalanine, the CDR3 is 15 residues long. Only the CDR3 portion is preserved as DNA: 45 bases, with reading frame beginning at the first base. The treatment or condition label, as the study defines it: allogeneic hematopoietic cell transplantation with graft depleted of TCRalphabeta T cells and CD19 B cells. The transplant recipients were children given TCRalphabeta/CD19-depleted allogeneic hematopoietic cell grafts.

The chain is assembled from TRBV5-1 and TRBJ2-1, with 11 central nucleotides matching TRBD2. The sequence was obtained from a girl between 2 and 10 years old with congenital amegakaryocytic thrombocytopenia, due to receive a stem cell transplant. The sequences come from PBMCs, collected before TCRalphabeta/CD19-depleted stem cell transplant. The CDR3 reads as follows: CASSFIAGGLDEQFF. DNA sequence: TGCGCCAGCAGCTTCATAGCGGGAGGGCTCGATGAGCAGTTCTTC.